Following are 28 T cell receptor beta chains from one sample sequenced in a study of cytomegalovirus exposure and HLA in healthy donors. Sequenced by immunoSEQ multiplex PCR; TCRdb stores in-frame clones only, minus some. The sample records about 330,000 clones, approximately 90% being singletons. Sequenced material: PBMCs. These receptors originate from a woman aged 30 to 39 in good health and CMV-seropositive.

V is TRBV18 and J is TRBJ1-4; 9 positions match TRBD1. This CDR3 comprises 16 residues. V trimming: 1 base; J trimming: 7 bases; junction bases outside the gene matches: 7. In germline, CDR1 is KGHSH, CDR2 LQKENI. The CDR3 region is CASSPRSGQGGEKLFF. As DNA, the CDR3 is TGTGCCAGCTCACCACGGTCGGGACAGGGTGGTGAAAAACTGTTTTTT. The entire variable domain, with the rest obtained from reference TRBV18 and TRBJ1-4, is as follows: NAGVMQNPRHLVRRRGQEARLRCSPMKGHSHVYWYRQLPEEGLKFMVYLQKENIIDESGMPKERFSAEFPKEGPSILRIQQVVRGDSAAYFCASSPRSGQGGEKLFFGSGTQLSVL.

The V gene is TRBV13, the J gene TRBJ2-1, with D perhaps TRBD1 (6 bases). The V end lost 4 bases, the J end lost 6 bases, and 16 bases lay between the germline ends. Germline loops: CDR1 PRHDT, CDR2 FYEKMQ (reference sequence). The CDR3 covers 15 residues. CDR3 DNA sequence: TGTGCCAGCAGCTACATACAGGGATCGGGCAATGAGCAGTTCTTC. Protein product: CASSYIQGSGNEQFF.

The V call is TRBV6-5, the J call TRBJ1-2; 8 bases map to TRBD1. The CDR3 is 12 amino acids. Losses at the gene ends were 8 bases for V and 6 bases for J; bases not matched to a gene: 5. The germline V gene encodes CDR1 MNHEY and CDR2 SVGAGI. The CDR3 loop reads CASSQGADGYTF. The CDR3 DNA reads as TGTGCCAGCTCTCAGGGGGCGGATGGCTACACCTTC.

The chain combines TRBV9 with TRBJ2-2; TRBD2 matches 9 bases. The germline CDR1 and CDR2 sequences are SGDLS and YYNGEE. Trimming removed 4 bases from V and 2 bases from J; junction bases left unmatched: 12. CDR3 length: 18 residues. CDR3 bases: TGTGCCAGCAGCCGGAGACATAGCGGGGGCCAAAACACCGGGGAGCTGTTTTTT. Translating it yields CASSRRHSGGQNTGELFF.

The chain combines TRBV5-6 with TRBJ2-1, with a tentative D call TRBD1 (6 bases). The V and J ends lost 4 bases and 3 bases respectively, with 26 bases between them. This CDR3 has 19 amino acids. Per germline, CDR1 SGHDT and CDR2 YYEEEE. CDR3 nucleotides: TGTGCCAGCAGCCTCGAATACGGTACCCAGGGGAAAGACTACAATGAGCAGTTCTTC. This codes for CASSLEYGTQGKDYNEQFF.

The chain joins TRBV5-1 to TRBJ1-5; unclear D gene. This CDR3 has 14 residues. The germline gives CDR1 SGHRS, CDR2 YFSETQ. Trimming took off 4 bases at V and 4 bases at J, with 12 bases between the two ends. DNA for the CDR3: TGCGCCAGCAGCCCTCAAGGGCAGAATCAGCCCCAGCATTTT. Translation gives CASSPQGQNQPQHF.

This chain uses TRBV4-1 with TRBJ1-1; 8 bases fit TRBD1. From germline, CDR1 is MGHRA and CDR2 YSYEKL. The junction had 8 bases not matched to a gene; V was cut back by 4 bases and J by 1 base. This CDR3 region has 16 residues. CDR3 in amino acids: CASSRGTGVGNTEAFF. The CDR3 coding sequence is TGCGCCAGCAGCCGCGGGACAGGAGTTGGGAACACTGAAGCTTTCTTT.

In this sample, this clone turned up once. This sequence joins TRBV2 and TRBJ1-4; D gene ambiguous. V lost 8 bases to trimming and J lost 1 base, with 11 bases between them. From germline, CDR1 is SNHLY and CDR2 FYNNEI. The CDR3 consists of 14 residues. CDR3 region: CASGARQTNEKLFF. In DNA form, the CDR3 reads TGTGCCAGCGGAGCGCGTCAAACTAATGAAAAACTGTTTTTT.

J is TRBJ2-6 and V is TRBV7-2; D remains unclear. From germline, CDR1 is SGHTA and CDR2 FQGNSA. V dropped 2 bases and J dropped 0 bases, with 8 bases sitting between them. CDR3 length: 16 residues. The CDR3 is CASSLSFGSGANVLTF. For the CDR3, the DNA is TGTGCCAGCAGCTTATCTTTTGGCTCTGGGGCCAACGTCCTGACTTTC.

The chain combines TRBV11-2 with TRBJ2-5; D not resolved. Per germline, CDR1 SGHAT and CDR2 FQNNGV. The ends were cut back, 1 base at V and 4 bases at J, with 10 bases in the middle. The CDR3 extends over 14 amino acids. The CDR3 reads CASSLVGIRETQYF. The DNA of the CDR3 is TGTGCCAGCAGCTTAGTAGGGATCAGAGAGACCCAGTACTTC.

CDR3 DNA sequence: TGTGCCAGCAGTCACGACAGGGTCGATGAAAAACTGTTTTTT. Translation: CASSHDRVDEKLFF. The V gene is TRBV2, the J gene TRBJ1-4; 7 bases line up with TRBD1. The germline V gene encodes CDR1 SNHLY and CDR2 FYNNEI. Trimming removed 5 bases from V and 6 bases from J; junction bases left unmatched: 6. This CDR3 contains 14 residues.

The chain has TRBV7-9 and TRBJ1-4; the match to TRBD1 covers 8 bases. The CDR3 runs 15 residues. CDR1 is SEHNR and CDR2 is FQNEAQ in the germline V gene (reference sequence). V was pared by 1 base and J by 8 bases, with 6 bases of the junction left unmatched. The chain's CDR3 is CASSLETGVREKLFF. For the CDR3, the DNA is TGTGCCAGCAGCTTAGAGACAGGGGTTAGAGAAAAACTGTTTTTT. Full variable domain (outside the CDR3, taken from reference TRBV7-9 and TRBJ1-4): DTGVSQNPRHKITKRGQNVTFRCDPISEHNRLYWYRQTLGQGPEFLTYFQNEAQLEKSRLLSDRFSAERPKGSFSTLEIQRTEQGDSAMYLCASSLETGVREKLFFGSGTQLSVL.

The chain joins TRBV4-1 to TRBJ2-3; D is ambiguous. This CDR3 has 13 residues. Germline lookup yields CDR1 MGHRA and CDR2 YSYEKL. V shed 1 base and J shed 4 bases, with 6 bases lying between them. The chain's CDR3 is CASSQVKADTQYF. CDR3 sequence (DNA): TGCGCCAGCAGCCAAGTGAAGGCAGATACGCAGTATTTT.

This chain uses TRBV5-6 with TRBJ2-7; D is undetermined. The V end was cut by 0 bases, the J end by 5 bases, with 9 bases between. The CDR3 extends over 13 amino acids. CDR1 is SGHDT and CDR2 is YYEEEE in the germline V gene. CDR3: CASSLGGLDEQYF. DNA of the CDR3: TGTGCCAGCAGCTTGGGTGGGCTTGACGAGCAGTACTTC.

This clone was seen only once. The chain is built from TRBV28 and TRBJ2-5; 7 nucleotides agree with TRBD2. CDR1 and CDR2 from the germline V gene are MDHEN and SYDVKM. CDR3 length: 14 amino acids. V was clipped by 10 bases and J by 4 bases; unmatched bases: 12. CDR3 bases: TGTGCCACTAAGGGAGTGGCGGGAGTAGAGACCCAGTACTTC. Translating it yields CATKGVAGVETQYF.

The rearrangement uses TRBV9 and TRBJ1-1; 10 bases are a match to TRBD1. Germline CDR1 is SGDLS and CDR2 is YYNGEE. The CDR3 sequence is 14 residues long. J was trimmed by 3 bases and V by 7 bases; bases with no gene match: 6. Here the CDR3 reads CASGRTGGDTEAFF. In DNA, the CDR3 is TGTGCCAGCGGAAGGACAGGGGGGGACACTGAAGCTTTCTTT. The full variable domain, completed using reference TRBV9 and TRBJ1-1, is DSGVTQTPKHLITATGQRVTLRCSPRSGDLSVYWYQQSLDQGLQFLIQYYNGEERAKGNILERFSAQQFPDLHSELNLSSLELGDSALYFCASGRTGGDTEAFFGQGTRLTVV.

V usage is TRBV7-9 and J usage is TRBJ2-5; the D is unclear. Germline V gene lookup returns CDR1 SEHNR and CDR2 FQNEAQ (reference sequence). The CDR3 has 14 residues. Trimming stripped 5 bases from V and 1 base from J, with 11 bases between. CDR3 DNA: TGTGCCAGCAGCCCCGTTTGGACCCAAGAGACCCAGTACTTC. Translation gives CASSPVWTQETQYF.

This sequence joins TRBV4-3 and TRBJ2-1, with TRBD2 identical over 7 bases. CDR3 length: 16 amino acids. Germline V gene data show CDR1 as LGHNA and CDR2 as YSLEER. The junction had 11 bases not matched to a gene; V was cut back by 3 bases and J by 6 bases. The CDR3 DNA reads as TGCGCCAGCAGCCAGAGAACGCATGGGGGGGGCAATGAGCAGTTCTTC. Its translation: CASSQRTHGGGNEQFF.

This chain links TRBV27 with TRBJ1-2, with D tentatively TRBD1 (6 bases). V lost 5 bases to trimming and J lost 2 bases, with 12 bases between them. The CDR3 length is 14 residues. CDR1 MNHEY and CDR2 SMNVEV come from the germline V gene (reference sequence). CDR3 loop: CASSRNTGNYGYTF. In DNA, the CDR3 is TGTGCCAGCAGTCGCAATACAGGGAACTATGGCTACACCTTC.

The chain employs TRBV4-3 and TRBJ2-7, with 9 bases identical to TRBD1. Germline V gene lookup returns CDR1 LGHNA and CDR2 YSLEER. The V and J ends lost 0 bases and 12 bases, in that order; junction bases with no gene match: 9. There are 14 residues in the CDR3. DNA for the CDR3: TGCGCCAGCAGCCAAGAGGGGCCGGGACAGGGAAGGTACTTC. Translated: CASSQEGPGQGRYF.

The genes are TRBV6-5 and TRBJ2-7; tentatively, D is TRBD1 (6 bases). Germline CDR1 and CDR2: MNHEY and SVGAGI. CDR3 length: 13 residues. Trimming took 5 bases from V and 3 from J, leaving 11 bases between them. The CDR3 loop is CASSRTAIYEQYF. CDR3 nucleotides: TGTGCCAGCAGTCGGACAGCCATCTACGAGCAGTACTTC.

The chain joins TRBV6-4 to TRBJ2-5; 12 bases fit TRBD2. With 5 bases clipped from V and 2 bases from J, the junction kept 3 bases outside the gene matches. The germline V gene encodes CDR1 MRHNA and CDR2 SNTAGT. The CDR3 is 15 residues long. The CDR3 reads CASSRLAGAQETQYF. The CDR3 region has the DNA TGTGCCAGCAGTCGACTAGCGGGAGCACAAGAGACCCAGTACTTC.

J is TRBJ1-1 and V is TRBV30, with D unresolved. CDR3 length: 15 residues. Germline-derived CDR1 and CDR2 are GTSNPN and SVGIG (reference sequence). V lost 2 bases, J lost 1 base, and 14 bases lay in between. CDR3 loop: CAWSLTLGGNTEAFF. DNA of the CDR3: TGTGCCTGGAGTCTTACCCTCGGAGGGAACACTGAAGCTTTCTTT.

This clone was picked up a small number of times. The chain employs TRBV4-2 and TRBJ1-2, with TRBD1 matching over 9 bases. V dropped 1 base and J dropped 0; count of bases not matched to a gene: 3. Germline V gives CDR1 LGHNA, CDR2 YNFKEQ. The CDR3 runs 16 residues. The CDR3 region has the DNA TGTGCCAGCAGCCAAGCCGGGACAGGGTCTAACTATGGCTACACCTTC. Protein sequence: CASSQAGTGSNYGYTF.

The chain recombines TRBV4-3 with TRBJ1-5; unclear D gene. Trimming cost V 1 base and J 4 bases, with 8 bases left between them. Germline V gives CDR1 LGHNA, CDR2 YSLEER. The CDR3 loop spans 14 amino acids. The chain's CDR3 is CASSQGWGNQPQHF. CDR3 sequence (DNA): TGCGCCAGCAGCCAAGGGTGGGGAAATCAGCCCCAGCATTTT.

The J gene is TRBJ1-2, the V gene TRBV4-2, with D possibly matching TRBD1 (5 bases). From germline, CDR1 is LGHNA and CDR2 YNFKEQ. This CDR3 spans 15 amino acids. With 4 bases removed from V and 7 bases from J, the gap between germline ends came to 19 bases. Here the CDR3 reads CASSPRGSLTSGYTF. In DNA, the CDR3 is TGTGCCAGCAGCCCCCGGGGGTCTTTAACTAGTGGCTACACCTTC.

The genes are TRBV5-5 and TRBJ2-7, with 7 nucleotides matching TRBD1. CDR1 is SGHKS, CDR2 YYEKEE, per germline (reference sequence). The CDR3 loop spans 13 amino acids. V lost 2 bases and J lost 3; bases outside the gene matches: 2. In DNA, the CDR3 is TGTGCCAGCAGCTTTCCAGGGGGCTACGAGCAGTACTTC. It encodes CASSFPGGYEQYF.

The CDR3 spells CASSMGQTSSGNTIYF. The CDR3 nucleotides read TGTGCCAGTAGTATGGGACAGACCAGCTCTGGAAACACCATATATTTT. The chain links TRBV19 to TRBJ1-3, with 7 nucleotides matching TRBD1. The CDR3 totals 16 residues. From germline, CDR1 is LNHDA and CDR2 SQIVND (reference sequence). V trimming: 3 bases; J trimming: 0 bases; junction bases outside the gene matches: 5.